The next 24 T cell receptor beta chains were all read from a single sample in a study of identical twins. Via MiXCR, TCRdb re-called the 5' RACE reads, giving one row per CDR3 protein. This repertoire shows a few hundred thousand distinct CDR3 sequences, roughly 24% found once; its top ten account for roughly 3%. The same specimen was also included in a second study, on T cells expressing NK-cell markers.

The specimen sequenced was CD4+ T cells sorted from blood. All receptors come from a woman under 30 in good health.

There are a few counts of this clonotype. The V call is TRBV6-1, the J call TRBJ1-1, with D unresolved. The CDR3 is 13 amino acids. Trimming removed 6 bases at V and 0 bases at J, with 8 bases between. In germline, CDR1 is MNHNS, CDR2 SASEGT. Written as DNA, the CDR3 is TGTGCCAGCAGGGTGGAGGTGAACACTGAAGCTTTCTTT. Residues: CASRVEVNTEAFF.

The rearrangement links TRBV6-5 to TRBJ1-4; D perhaps matches TRBD1 (6 bases). The CDR3 runs to 13 residues. Trimming took off 2 bases at V and 8 bases at J, with 9 bases between the two ends. In germline, CDR1 is MNHEY, CDR2 SVGAGI. CDR3 region: CASSYGTPEKLFF. CDR3 nucleotide sequence: TGTGCCAGCAGTTACGGGACACCGGAAAAACTGTTTTTT.

This chain joins TRBV7-2 and TRBJ1-2; tentative D call: TRBD1 (6 bases). The V end lost 1 base, the J end lost 2 bases, and 8 bases lay between the germline ends. CDR1 is SGHTA and CDR2 is FQGNSA in the germline V gene. The CDR3 is 14 residues long. The CDR3 region is CASSLVGANYGYTF. As DNA, the CDR3 is TGTGCCAGCAGCTTAGTGGGGGCGAACTATGGCTACACCTTC.

The table lists this clonotype with a count of one. The V call is TRBV13, the J call TRBJ2-6, with D unclear. The CDR3 has 14 residues. The V end was cut by 5 bases, the J end by 4 bases, with 9 bases between. Looked up from germline, CDR1 is PRHDT and CDR2 is FYEKMQ (reference sequence). This CDR3 is CASSPPLGANVLTF. In nucleotides, the CDR3 is TGTGCCAGCAGCCCCCCTTTGGGGGCCAACGTCCTGACTTTC.

The J gene is TRBJ2-5, the V gene TRBV5-4, with 7 bases identical to TRBD1. Germline lookup yields CDR1 SGHNT and CDR2 YYREEE (reference sequence). The ends lost 3 bases at V and 3 bases at J; junction bases unmatched: 2. The CDR3 spans 13 residues. CDR3: CASSWGTEETQYF. DNA for the CDR3: TGTGCCAGCAGCTGGGGGACAGAAGAGACCCAGTACTTC.

The gene calls are TRBV6-1 and TRBJ2-2, with D tentatively TRBD2 (5 bases). Trimming took off 7 bases at V and 2 bases at J, with 20 bases between the two ends. The CDR3 covers 17 residues. Germline values: CDR1 MNHNS, CDR2 SASEGT. CDR3 sequence reads: CASKPRTPAVNTGELFF. The CDR3 DNA reads as TGTGCCAGCAAGCCGAGAACCCCAGCGGTAAACACCGGGGAGCTGTTTTTT.

This clonotype has more than one count but fewer than ten. The rearrangement links TRBV7-8 to TRBJ2-5, with D unclear. V was trimmed by 5 bases and J by 9 bases, leaving 10 bases between them. Germline assignment: CDR1 SGHVS and CDR2 FQNEAQ. This CDR3 is built from 11 residues. CDR3 coding DNA: TGTGCCAGCAGCCTATGGGGTCCCCAGTACTTC. Its translation is CASSLWGPQYF.

The gene calls are TRBV5-1 and TRBJ2-7; D is perhaps TRBD1 (5 bases). Trimming pared 2 bases from V and 6 bases from J, leaving 21 bases between. CDR3 length: 16 residues. Germline V gene data show CDR1 as SGHRS and CDR2 as YFSETQ. The CDR3 bases are TGCGCCAGCAGCTTTTTGCAGGGCTATGCTTCGGGCGAGCAGTACTTC. This sequence encodes CASSFLQGYASGEQYF.

This clonotype has more than one count but fewer than ten. V and J are TRBV10-1 and TRBJ1-1; tentatively, D is TRBD1 (5 bases). From germline, CDR1 is WNHNN and CDR2 SYGVQD (reference sequence). The V and J ends lost 3 bases and 5 bases respectively, with 19 bases between them. There are 16 residues in the CDR3. CDR3 sequence reads: CASSERESTGGTEAFF. CDR3 DNA: TGCGCCAGCAGTGAACGCGAATCGACCGGGGGGACTGAAGCTTTCTTT.

The chain is built from TRBV6-2 or TRBV6-3 and TRBJ2-3; 12 bases agree with TRBD2. The CDR3 has 19 amino acids. Germline CDR1 is MNHEY and CDR2 is SVGEGT. The V gene end was trimmed by 5 bases and the J gene end by 1 base; junction bases not matched to a gene: 13. The CDR3 spells CASSHGLAGRRDGTDTQYF. CDR3 bases: TGTGCCAGCAGTCATGGACTAGCGGGACGTCGAGATGGCACAGATACGCAGTATTTT.

This clonotype was picked up one time. The chain couples TRBV18 to TRBJ1-1; no clear D. V was trimmed by 3 bases and J by 4 bases, leaving 15 bases between them. The CDR3 runs 15 residues. CDR1 and CDR2 from the germline V gene are KGHSH and LQKENI. The DNA for the CDR3 is TGTGCCAGCTCACCTCCCGAGGGCTACGGCACTGAAGCTTTCTTT. Residues: CASSPPEGYGTEAFF.

Many counts were recorded for this clonotype. This chain connects TRBV10-3 to TRBJ2-7; maybe TRBD1 (6 bases). The CDR3 contains 11 residues. Germline lookup yields CDR1 ENHRY and CDR2 SYGVKD. The germline V and J ends were trimmed by 8 bases and 3 bases, with 8 bases remaining between them. The DNA of the CDR3 is TGTGCCATCGGACAGAACTACGAGCAGTACTTC. It yields the protein CAIGQNYEQYF.

This clonotype has just a few counts. The V call is TRBV12-5, the J call TRBJ1-5; D perhaps matches TRBD1 (5 bases). The CDR3 length is 17 residues. CDR1 is LGHNT and CDR2 is FRNRAP in the germline V gene. The V gene lost 0 bases and the J gene lost 3 bases, with 15 bases spanning the gap. CDR3 nucleotide sequence: TGTGCTAGTGGTTTGGTACTGGGCAGGGTGGACAATCAGCCCCAGCATTTT. This gives the protein CASGLVLGRVDNQPQHF. Drawing the rest from reference TRBV12-5 and TRBJ1-5, the complete variable domain is DARVTQTPRHKVTEMGQEVTMRCQPILGHNTVFWYRQTMMQGLELLAYFRNRAPLDDSGMPKDRFSAEMPDATLATLKIQPSEPRDSAVYFCASGLVLGRVDNQPQHFGDGTRLSIL.

This chain connects TRBV12-3 or TRBV12-4 to TRBJ1-4, with no clear D. V was cut by 6 bases and J by 11 bases, with 19 bases left in between. This CDR3 has 14 amino acids. The CDR3 sequence: CASSRQAPFPKLFF. CDR3 nucleotides: TGTGCCAGCAGCCGCCAGGCCCCCTTCCCCAAACTGTTTTTT.

The chain couples TRBV6-2 or TRBV6-3 to TRBJ2-1; 10 bases match TRBD2. With 5 bases clipped from V and 7 bases from J, the junction kept 11 bases outside the gene matches. This CDR3 comprises 16 residues. Per the germline V gene, CDR1 is MNHEY and CDR2 is SVGEGT. CDR3 sequence reads: CASSARASGRENEQFF. The CDR3 DNA follows: TGTGCCAGCAGTGCCCGGGCTAGCGGGAGAGAGAATGAGCAGTTCTTC.

This chain links TRBV4-3 with TRBJ1-3, with D possibly matching TRBD1 (6 bases). This CDR3 has 15 residues. V was clipped by 1 base and J by 4 bases, with 11 bases between them. CDR1 and CDR2 (germline): LGHNA, YSLEER. The CDR3 reads CASSQGGGRGNTIYF. Written as DNA, the CDR3 is TGCGCCAGCAGCCAAGGAGGGGGTCGGGGAAACACCATATATTTT.

This clonotype turned up a few times. The V call is TRBV5-1, the J call TRBJ2-2; perhaps TRBD2 as D (6 bases). CDR3 length: 14 amino acids. V was cut by 7 bases and J by 6 bases, with 16 bases left in between. The germline gives CDR1 SGHRS, CDR2 YFSETQ. This chain's CDR3 is CASSSGVLSGELFF. The CDR3, as DNA: TGCGCCAGCTCTTCGGGGGTTCTATCCGGGGAGCTGTTTTTT.

This clonotype is categorized as medium-sized. An end of the junction differs from the germline gene, which may be a read error. V usage is TRBV7-7 and J usage is TRBJ2-1, with TRBD2 matching 8 bases. The CDR3 is 16 residues long. CDR1 is SSHAT, CDR2 FNYEAQ, per germline (reference sequence). The CDR3 nucleotides read TGTGCTAGCAGCTTAGCGCCAGCGGGGGCCTACAATGAGCAGTTCTTC. Translation gives CASSLAPAGAYNEQFF. Together with reference TRBV7-7 and TRBJ2-1, the CDR3 gives the full variable domain: GAGVSQSPRYKVTKRGQDVTLRCDPISSHATLYWYQQALGQGPEFLTYFNYEAQPDKSGLPSDRFSAERPEGSISTLTIQRTEQRDSAMYRCASSLAPAGAYNEQFFGPGTRLTVL.

This clonotype was counted only a few times. The V gene is TRBV11-2, the J gene TRBJ1-1, with D unclear. Trimming removed 4 bases from V and 1 base from J, with 13 bases in between. The CDR3 is made up of 15 amino acids. The germline gives CDR1 SGHAT, CDR2 FQNNGV. The CDR3 sequence: CASSSRTLGNTEAFF. The CDR3 region has the DNA TGTGCCAGCAGCTCCCGAACCTTAGGGAACACTGAAGCTTTCTTT.

V and J are TRBV9 and TRBJ2-3; 9 bases align to TRBD2. CDR1 is SGDLS, CDR2 YYNGEE, per germline. Trimming cost V 2 bases and J 3 bases; bases outside gene matches: 13. The CDR3 is made up of 18 amino acids. This CDR3 is CASSVGPLGGRGTDTQYF. The CDR3 bases are TGTGCCAGCAGCGTCGGCCCCCTGGGCGGGAGGGGAACAGATACGCAGTATTTT.

The gene calls are TRBV3-1 and TRBJ2-7; 8 nucleotides match TRBD1. The V gene's germline CDR1 is LGHDT and CDR2 YNNKEL (reference sequence). This CDR3 region has 14 residues. Trimming took 8 bases from V and 5 from J; bases not matched to a gene: 11. This CDR3 is CASCRSRGRNEQYF. CDR3 DNA sequence: TGTGCCAGCTGCCGGTCCAGGGGGCGGAACGAGCAGTACTTC.

This clonotype has just a few counts. V usage is TRBV7-8 and J usage is TRBJ2-1; 10 bases line up with TRBD2. CDR1 SGHVS and CDR2 FQNEAQ come from the germline V gene. This CDR3 region has 16 residues. The J segment lost 10 bases and the V segment lost 5 bases, leaving 14 bases of the junction unmatched. CDR3 DNA sequence: TGTGCCAGCAGCGTCCAGAGCGGGGGGGCCTGGGACGAGCAGTTCTTC. Amino acids: CASSVQSGGAWDEQFF.

The table lists this clonotype with a few counts. The V call is TRBV20-1, the J call TRBJ1-2; 9 bases line up with TRBD1. The CDR3 has 12 amino acids. J lost 5 bases, V lost 3 bases, and 1 base had no gene match. Germline V gives CDR1 DFQATT, CDR2 SNEGSKA (reference sequence). The CDR3 sequence is CSASGQGYGYTF. The CDR3 nucleotides read TGCAGTGCTAGTGGACAGGGGTATGGCTACACCTTC.

This clonotype was counted a few times. V is TRBV7-2 and J is TRBJ2-3; 9 nucleotides agree with TRBD1. Germline V CDR1 and CDR2: SGHTA, FQGNSA. The CDR3 sequence is 15 residues long. V dropped 4 bases and J dropped 4; count of bases not matched to a gene: 6. This chain's CDR3 is CASSWTGVVADTQYF. The CDR3 DNA is TGTGCCAGCAGCTGGACAGGGGTCGTCGCAGATACGCAGTATTTT.